This T cell receptor (beta chain) was identified during a study of PD-1 blockade in classical Hodgkin lymphoma. Whole-study results and caveats: Patients with an early start, nivolumab under 1 year after ASCT, were excluded. It was among complete responders that baseline diversity resembled that of newly diagnosed patients. When set against healthy donors, newly diagnosed patients were reported to show lower baseline TCR diversity. The study found that TCR diversity rose significantly by C4D1 in CD4+ but not CD8+ cells.

Brentuximab vedotin exposure varied among the patients, all of whom had relapsed after autologous stem cell transplantation. Profiled with immunoSEQ multiplex PCR; TCRdb holds only in-frame clones, not every one. The table has some 2,000 clones, around 85% seen once. In regard to this clone: Its antigen is still unknown.

The source material was peripheral blood mononuclear cells (PBMCs), sampled at baseline. This receptor was taken from a human donor with classical Hodgkin lymphoma.

The CDR3 region is CASSGKTSGGVYNEQFF. CDR3 coding DNA: TGTGCCAGCAGTGGCAAGACTAGCGGGGGGGTCTACAATGAGCAGTTCTTC. This chain connects TRBV6-1 to TRBJ2-1; 14 bases align to TRBD2. The CDR3 contains 17 residues. Looked up from germline, CDR1 is MNHNS and CDR2 is SASEGT. V trimming: 4 bases; J trimming: 3 bases; junction bases outside the gene matches: 5.